This TCR beta chain was captured by sequencing in a study of memory CD4+ T cells and cytomegalovirus serostatus. From germline, CDR1 is MGHRA and CDR2 YSYEKL. The CDR3 contains 16 residues. Trimming took 0 bases from V and 4 from J, leaving 14 bases between them. The sort gate was single viable CD3+CD4+CD8-CD45RO+ cells for memory CD4+ T cells. Serum IgG to CMV pp150, pp28, p38 and p52 defined serostatus. Generated by immunoSEQ multiplex PCR, the TCRdb table keeps only in-frame clones and is missing some. The sample has around 26,000 clones, about 81% seen once. The rearrangement links TRBV4-1 to TRBJ2-3; unclear D gene. This receptor was taken from an adult in good health and CMV-seronegative. Sample: memory CD4+ T cells from blood. This chain's CDR3 is CASSQERMGRPDTQYF. The CDR3 DNA reads TGCGCCAGCAGCCAAGAACGCATGGGTCGCCCAGATACGCAGTATTTT.